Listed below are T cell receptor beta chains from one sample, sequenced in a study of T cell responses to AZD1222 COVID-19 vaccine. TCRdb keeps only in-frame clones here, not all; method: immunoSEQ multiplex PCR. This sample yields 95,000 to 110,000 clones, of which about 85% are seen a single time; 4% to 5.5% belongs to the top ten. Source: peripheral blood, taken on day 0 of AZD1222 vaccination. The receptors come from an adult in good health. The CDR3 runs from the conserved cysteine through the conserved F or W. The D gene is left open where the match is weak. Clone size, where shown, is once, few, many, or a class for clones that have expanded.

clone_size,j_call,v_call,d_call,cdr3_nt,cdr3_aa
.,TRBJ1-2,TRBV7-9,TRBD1,TGTGCCAGCAGCTCAGGACAGGGTGAAGTGCAGGGCTACACCTTC,CASSSGQGEVQGYTF
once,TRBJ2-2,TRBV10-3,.,TGTGCCATCAGCCCGGGGACCCAACTGTTTTTT,CAISPGTQLFF
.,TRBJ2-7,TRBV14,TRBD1,TGTGCCAGCAGCCCTAGGACAGGGGGCTACGAGCAGTACTTC,CASSPRTGGYEQYF
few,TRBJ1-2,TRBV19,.,TGTGCCAGTATATCCCTACAGGTTGGAGGCTATGGCTACACCTTC,CASISLQVGGYGYTF
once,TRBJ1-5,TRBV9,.,TGTGCCAGCAGCTCCAACCCTCGGGGCAATCAGCCCCAGCATTTT,CASSSNPRGNQPQHF
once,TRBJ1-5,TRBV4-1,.,TGCGCCAGCAGCCCAGTTGGGTCCGGACACAATCAGCCCCAGCATTTT,CASSPVGSGHNQPQHF
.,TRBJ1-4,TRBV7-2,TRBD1,TGTGCCAGCAGCCCAGGGGGGGTCCCTAATGAAAAACTGTTTTTT,CASSPGGVPNEKLFF
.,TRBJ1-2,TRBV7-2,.,TGTGCCAGCAGCTTTCGGGCATCCGGGGCCACGACCATCAACTATGGCTACACCTTC,CASSFRASGATTINYGYTF
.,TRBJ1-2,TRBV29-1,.,TGCAGCGTTGACGCAGTAGGCGCGGGCTACACCTTC,CSVDAVGAGYTF
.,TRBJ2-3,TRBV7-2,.,TGTGCCAGCAGCACTCAGGGGGGAAGGACAGATACGCAGTATTTT,CASSTQGGRTDTQYF